One and the same sample provided the 32 T cell receptor beta chains below, sequenced in a study of CD8+ T cells in alopecia areata. Extraction of RNA preceded its reverse transcription into cDNA, which served as the sequencing template. The repertoire was sequenced with immunoSEQ multiplex PCR; TCRdb's copy has only in-frame clones and lacks some. The specimen has about 270,000 clones, none found just once. On the basis of CD4, CD8alpha, NKG2D, NKG2ACE and other markers, pooled cutaneous lymph node cells were sorted. The source material was CD4+ T cells sorted from a lymph node. These receptors were collected from a C3H/HeJ mouse with alopecia areata. These mice share the MHC haplotype H2-k.

This clone came up a few times. Genes and germline come from the mouse. The sequence runs out 4 residues before the end of the CDR3; the remainder is reconstructed from the germline J gene. The gene calls are TRBV13-1 and TRBJ1-1; the D is unclear. The CDR3 consists of 11 residues. The germline gives CDR1 NSHNY, CDR2 SYGAGN. The covered CDR3 bases are TGTGCCAGCAGTGAGCACATA. Translated, it gives CASSEHI. The CDR3 reads in full as CASSEHIEVFF.

This clone has more than one count but fewer than ten. Gene names and germline match the mouse. Read data end 4 residues before the CDR3 end; the end is taken from the germline J gene. Additional DNA sequences in this sample encode the identical CDR3. V gene TRBV13-2 combines with J gene TRBJ2-7; no clear D gene. Germline CDR1 NNHNN, CDR2 SYGAGS (reference sequence). The CDR3 extends over 13 amino acids. The sequenced part of the CDR3 DNA is TGTGCCAGCGGTGATGCAGGCAAATAT. It yields the protein CASGDAGKY. The whole CDR3 reads CASGDAGKYEQYF.

This clone occurred many times. Here the gene names and germline are mouse. The read stops 4 residues short of the end of the CDR3; the missing end is completed from the germline J gene. The V call is TRBV5, the J call TRBJ2-1, with a weak D call TRBD1 (6 bases). V was trimmed by 2 bases and J by 5 bases, leaving 10 bases between them. CDR1 LGHNA and CDR2 YNLKQL come from the germline V gene (reference sequence). The CDR3 loop spans 14 amino acids. The DNA read from the CDR3 is TGTGCCAGCAGCCAACAGGGGCTGGATGCT. Translated, it gives CASSQQGLDA. The whole CDR3 is CASSQQGLDAEQFF.

On this clone: Gene names are the mouse ones. The read ends 4 residues before the CDR3 terminus; that terminus is restored from the germline J gene. The V and J genes are TRBV13-2 and TRBJ1-2, with TRBD1 matching over 9 bases. Looked up from germline, CDR1 is NNHNN and CDR2 is SYGAGS (reference sequence). The CDR3 is 15 residues long. Unmatched junction bases numbered 7, after V lost 3 bases and J lost 4 bases. The CDR3 DNA, read in part, is TGTGCCAGCGGTGGTCACAGGGGGCGGTTCTCC. Its translation is CASGGHRGRFS. The whole CDR3 reads CASGGHRGRFSDYTF.

This clone has only a few counts. Genes and germline are mouse. The read falls 4 residues short of the CDR3 end, and the missing part is taken from the germline J gene. The chain recombines TRBV19 with TRBJ2-1, with 9 positions matching TRBD1. Germline values: CDR1 FNHDT, CDR2 SITEND (reference sequence). The CDR3 loop spans 15 amino acids. After removal of 2 bases from V and 3 bases from J, the junction contained 3 bases not matched to a gene. CDR3 region: CASSMVGQGYAEQFF. Partial CDR3 DNA: TGTGCCAGCAGTATGGTGGGACAGGGCTATGCT.

On this clone itself: The gene symbols are mouse symbols. The read terminates 4 residues before the CDR3 end, so the remaining end is supplied by the germline J gene. V gene TRBV13-2 combines with J gene TRBJ2-3; weak D call: TRBD1 (6 bases). The CDR3 extends over 13 amino acids. The germline V gene encodes CDR1 NNHNN and CDR2 SYGAGS (reference sequence). Incomplete CDR3 DNA: TGTGCCAGCGGTGATGCGGGACAAGAA. It is translated as CASGDAGQE. The full-length CDR3 reads as CASGDAGQETLYF.

About this clone: Mouse names are used for the genes. The CDR3 end falls 4 residues outside the read, so it is completed with the germline J gene. The sample carries other DNA sequences with the same CDR3. The chain is built from TRBV31 and TRBJ2-7, with TRBD1 matching over 9 bases. Germline V gene sequence: CDR1 GKSSPN, CDR2 SITVG. This CDR3 is 14 amino acids long. Partial CDR3 DNA: TGTGCCTGGAGTCTCGGGACAGGGTCATAT. Translation gives CAWSLGTGSY. The full CDR3 protein is CAWSLGTGSYEQYF. Using reference TRBV31 and TRBJ2-7 for the parts outside the CDR3, the full variable domain is AQTIHQWPVAEIKAVGSPLSLGCTIKGKSSPNLYWYWQATGGTLQQLFYSITVGQVESVVQLNLSASRPKDDQFILSTEKLLLSHSGFYLCAWSLGTGSYEQYFGPGTRLTVL.

Regarding this clone: Genes and germline come from the mouse. The CDR3 sequence is CTCSADPGLGDQDTQYF. The CDR3 DNA, read in part, is TGCACCTGCAGTGCAGATCCGGGGTTGGGGGACCAAGAC. The chain carries TRBV1 and TRBJ2-5, with D possibly being TRBD2 (6 bases). The sequence runs out 4 residues before the end of the CDR3; the remainder is reconstructed from the germline J gene. Germline loops: CDR1 NSQYPW, CDR2 LRSPGD (reference sequence). CDR3 length: 17 amino acids. Trimming pared 0 bases from V and 1 base from J, leaving 14 bases between. The variable domain in full, with the rest retrieved from reference TRBV1 and TRBJ2-5, is VTLLEQNPRWRLVPRGQAVNLRCILKNSQYPWMSWYQQDLQKQLQWLFTLRSPGDKEVKSLPGADYLATRVTDTELRLQVANMSQGRTLYCTCSADPGLGDQDTQYFGPGTRLLVL.

In the case of this clone: The gene names given are mouse names. The CDR3 end is not reached by the read, which stops 4 residues before it; the germline J gene fills it in. The genes are TRBV5 and TRBJ2-2, with 8 bases that match TRBD2. This CDR3 is 15 amino acids long. The germline V gene has CDR1 LGHNA and CDR2 YNLKQL (reference sequence). Incomplete CDR3 DNA: TGTGCCAGCAGCCCATCGACTGGGGAAGGCGGG. It codes for CASSPSTGEGG. The entire CDR3 protein reads CASSPSTGEGGQLYF.

The table lists this clone with a few counts. The gene symbols are mouse symbols. The read finishes 4 residues shy of the CDR3 end, and the germline J gene is used to complete it. The V gene is TRBV21, the J gene TRBJ2-5; 7 bases are shared with TRBD1. Being an ORF, TRBV21 has a function that is uncertain. This CDR3 comprises 13 residues. CDR3 bases read: TGTGCTAGCAGACAGGGGATGTATGAC. Translated: CASRQGMYD. The whole CDR3 protein reads CASRQGMYDTQYF.

A few counts support this clone. Mouse gene names apply. The read ends 4 residues early relative to the CDR3; the germline J gene fills the gap. The genes are TRBV19 and TRBJ2-7; TRBD2 aligns across 11 bases. Germline V CDR1 and CDR2: FNHDT, SITEND (reference sequence). The CDR3 length is 14 residues. CDR3 sequence: CASRSGTGGDEQYF. CDR3 DNA, as far as it was read: TGTGCCAGCAGATCCGGGACTGGGGGAGAT.

About this clone itself: Gene names denote mouse genes. The read ends 4 residues shy of where the CDR3 ends; the end is completed using the germline J gene. The sample has other DNA sequences that encode this CDR3 too. This rearrangement joins TRBV19 to TRBJ2-2; the D is unclear. The CDR3 totals 15 residues. Germline V gives CDR1 FNHDT, CDR2 SITEND (reference sequence). The V end was cut by 2 bases, the J end by 0 bases, with 8 bases between. The covered CDR3 bases are TGTGCCAGCAGTATTCCTGGATCAAACACCGGG. It encodes CASSIPGSNTG. The full CDR3 sequence reads CASSIPGSNTGQLYF. The whole variable domain, filled in from reference TRBV19 and TRBJ2-2, reads GGIITQTPKFLIGQEGQKLTLKCQQNFNHDTMYWYRQDSGKGLRLIYYSITENDLQKGDLSEGYDASREKKSSFSLTVTSAQKNEMAVFLCASSIPGSNTGQLYFGEGSKLTVL.

Comment on this clone: Genes here carry mouse names. The read halts 4 residues ahead of the CDR3 end, with the missing end drawn from the germline J gene. This sequence joins TRBV19 and TRBJ2-5; TRBD2 matches 11 bases. The CDR3 extends over 15 amino acids. Germline-derived CDR1 and CDR2 are FNHDT and SITEND (reference sequence). CDR3 DNA (partial): TGTGCCAGCAGCCGACTGGGGGGGGATTTAGAC. This encodes CASSRLGGDLD. The entire CDR3 reads CASSRLGGDLDTQYF.

The table lists this clone with a few counts. Any gene name here is a mouse gene name. The read terminates 4 residues ahead of where the CDR3 ends, so the germline J gene completes it. V usage is TRBV19 and J usage is TRBJ2-1; 10 bases fit TRBD1. With V trimmed by 5 bases and J by 6 bases, 5 bases remained unmatched. Germline V lookup: CDR1 FNHDT, CDR2 SITEND (reference sequence). The CDR3 length is 14 residues. The sequenced part of the CDR3 DNA is TGTGCCAGCAGATCCGGGACAGGGGTTGCT. This sequence encodes CASRSGTGVA. The full CDR3 is CASRSGTGVAEQFF. Variable domain in full (rest from reference TRBV19 and TRBJ2-1): GGIITQTPKFLIGQEGQKLTLKCQQNFNHDTMYWYRQDSGKGLRLIYYSITENDLQKGDLSEGYDASREKKSSFSLTVTSAQKNEMAVFLCASRSGTGVAEQFFGPGTRLTVL.

About this clone itself: The genes and germline here are from mouse. The read comes to an end 4 residues before the CDR3 does, leaving the germline J gene to fill in the end. The same CDR3 is also encoded by other DNA sequences in this sample. V gene TRBV5 combines with J gene TRBJ2-1, with 7 bases matching TRBD2. Germline CDR1 and CDR2: LGHNA and YNLKQL (reference sequence). Trimming took 0 bases from V and 1 from J; bases not matched to a gene: 0. This CDR3 has 15 amino acids. The CDR3: CASSQETGNYAEQFF. The CDR3 bases that were read are TGTGCCAGCAGCCAAGAGACTGGGAACTATGCT.

This clone appeared a few times. Gene names are the mouse ones. Read coverage stops 4 residues before the CDR3 terminus; the germline J gene supplies the remainder. The chain has TRBV13-3 and TRBJ2-2; a weak D match, TRBD1 (6 bases). The length of the CDR3 is 13 residues. Germline CDR1 NNHDY, CDR2 SYVADS. The V and J ends lost 6 bases and 2 bases respectively, with 8 bases between them. The sequenced CDR3 bases are TGTGCCAGCAAAGGACAGAACACCGGG. Protein sequence: CASKGQNTG. The entire CDR3 protein is CASKGQNTGQLYF. The entire variable domain, with the rest obtained from reference TRBV13-3 and TRBJ2-2, is as follows: EAAVTQSPRSKVAVTGGKVTLSCHQTNNHDYMYWYRQDTGHGLRLIHYSYVADSTEKGDIPDGYKASRPSQENFSLILELASLSQTAVYFCASKGQNTGQLYFGEGSKLTVL.

Of note for this clone: The gene names here belong to mouse. The CDR3 is cut off 4 residues early in the read; its end comes from the germline J gene. The chain employs TRBV1 and TRBJ2-7; TRBD2 aligns across 8 bases. Germline-derived CDR1 and CDR2 are NSQYPW and LRSPGD (reference sequence). CDR3 length: 15 residues. The sequenced CDR3 bases are TGCACCTGCAGTGCAGATTCGAACTGGGGGTAT. As protein: CTCSADSNWGY. The full CDR3 sequence reads CTCSADSNWGYEQYF. Looking up the rest from reference TRBV1 and TRBJ2-7 gives the full variable domain: VTLLEQNPRWRLVPRGQAVNLRCILKNSQYPWMSWYQQDLQKQLQWLFTLRSPGDKEVKSLPGADYLATRVTDTELRLQVANMSQGRTLYCTCSADSNWGYEQYFGPGTRLTVL.

For this clone: Germline and genes: mouse. The read ends 3 residues early relative to the CDR3; the germline J gene fills the gap. The genes are TRBV13-3 and TRBJ1-6; D uncertain. TRBJ1-6 is an open reading frame whose function is uncertain. CDR1 and CDR2 (germline): NNHDY, SYVADS. CDR3 length: 13 amino acids. V gave up 0 bases and J gave up 6 bases, with 4 bases separating them. This CDR3 reads CASSDAINSPLYF. Partial CDR3 DNA: TGTGCCAGCAGTGATGCAATTAATTCGCCC.

This clone was detected a few times. The gene names here belong to mouse. The read ends 4 residues before the CDR3 terminus; that terminus is restored from the germline J gene. This specimen includes other DNA sequences encoding the same CDR3. The genes are TRBV1 and TRBJ2-1, with D tentatively TRBD2 (7 bases). This CDR3 contains 15 residues. V dropped 3 bases and J dropped 0 bases, with 9 bases sitting between them. Germline CDR1 NSQYPW, CDR2 LRSPGD (reference sequence). CDR3 residues: CTCSALGANYAEQFF. The CDR3 DNA, read in part, is TGCACCTGCAGTGCTCTGGGGGCTAACTATGCT. Combining the CDR3 with reference TRBV1 and TRBJ2-1 gives the whole variable domain VTLLEQNPRWRLVPRGQAVNLRCILKNSQYPWMSWYQQDLQKQLQWLFTLRSPGDKEVKSLPGADYLATRVTDTELRLQVANMSQGRTLYCTCSALGANYAEQFFGPGTRLTVL.

Worth noting for this clone: The genes are named according to mouse. The covered CDR3 bases are TGTGCCAGCAGTGTCGGGACAATTAATTCGCCC. Encoded protein: CASSVGTINSP. The CDR3 as a whole reads CASSVGTINSPLYF. The gene calls are TRBV13-3 and TRBJ1-6, with D perhaps TRBD1 (6 bases). The read terminates 3 residues ahead of where the CDR3 ends, so the germline J gene completes it. TRBJ1-6 is an ORF, and what it does is uncertain. V lost 3 bases to trimming and J lost 6 bases, with 10 bases between them. The CDR3 has 14 amino acids. The germline V gene encodes CDR1 NNHDY and CDR2 SYVADS.

This clone showed up just a few times. Genes and germline are mouse. The CDR3 end lies 4 residues beyond the end of the read and is filled in from the germline J gene. The V and J genes are TRBV13-3 and TRBJ2-5, with 8 bases aligning to TRBD2. From germline, CDR1 is NNHDY and CDR2 SYVADS. The CDR3 runs to 14 residues. The DNA read from the CDR3 is TGTGCCAGCAGTGACTGGGGGGAAGGAGAC. Protein product: CASSDWGEGD. The CDR3 as a whole reads CASSDWGEGDTQYF. Filled out from reference TRBV13-3 and TRBJ2-5, the complete variable domain reads EAAVTQSPRSKVAVTGGKVTLSCHQTNNHDYMYWYRQDTGHGLRLIHYSYVADSTEKGDIPDGYKASRPSQENFSLILELASLSQTAVYFCASSDWGEGDTQYFGPGTRLLVL.

This clone was counted many times. Here the gene names and germline are mouse. The read ends 4 residues before the CDR3 terminus; that terminus is restored from the germline J gene. This chain connects TRBV17 to TRBJ2-3, with 8 nucleotides matching TRBD1. The CDR3 totals 15 residues. V was pared by 1 base and J by 3 bases, with 3 bases of the junction left unmatched. The V gene's germline CDR1 is MNHDT and CDR2 YYDKIL. Partial CDR3 DNA: TGTGCTAGCAGTAGAGGGCAGGGGGCGGCAGAA. It translates to CASSRGQGAAE. The CDR3, in full, reads CASSRGQGAAETLYF.

As concerns this clone: Gene names refer to mouse genes. The CDR3 extends 4 residues past the end of the read, so its final part is completed from the germline J gene. The chain couples TRBV17 to TRBJ2-7, with 8 bases identical to TRBD2. Germline-derived CDR1 and CDR2 are MNHDT and YYDKIL. Trimming removed 3 bases from V and 0 bases from J; junction bases left unmatched: 1. This CDR3 region has 14 residues. CDR3 sequence reads: CASSSGGGSYEQYF. The CDR3 DNA, read in part, is TGTGCTAGCAGTAGTGGGGGGGGCTCCTAT. The full variable domain, rest sourced from reference TRBV17 and TRBJ2-7, is DTTVKQNPRYKLARVGKPVNLICSQTMNHDTMYWYQKKPNQAPKLLLFYYDKILNREADTFEKFQSSRPNNSFCSLYIGSAGLEYSAMYLCASSSGGGSYEQYFGPGTRLTVL.

This clone turned up a few times. Gene names follow the mouse nomenclature. The read gets to within 4 residues of the CDR3 end, and the germline J gene fills in the rest. This chain links TRBV19 with TRBJ2-1, with 7 bases lining up with TRBD2. Trimming removed 5 bases from V and 0 bases from J; junction bases left unmatched: 5. Germline V CDR1 and CDR2: FNHDT, SITEND (reference sequence). This CDR3 is built from 15 residues. The sequenced CDR3 bases are TGTGCCAGCAGGACTACTGGGGTTAACTATGCT. It codes for CASRTTGVNYA. The whole CDR3 sequence is CASRTTGVNYAEQFF.

Turning to this clone: Gene names and germline refer to mouse. The read stops 4 residues short of the end of the CDR3; the missing end is completed from the germline J gene. Other DNA sequences of this sample code for an identical CDR3. This sequence joins TRBV19 and TRBJ2-7; 8 bases fit TRBD2. The CDR3 length is 14 residues. Germline CDR1 and CDR2: FNHDT and SITEND (reference sequence). J gave up 3 bases and V 2 bases, and 4 bases lay outside the gene matches. CDR3 bases read: TGTGCCAGCAGTATCCGCTGGGGGGACTAT. Protein: CASSIRWGDY. From start to end, the CDR3 is CASSIRWGDYEQYF.

In its sample, this clone was seen a few times. Gene names refer to mouse genes. The DNA ends 4 residues before the CDR3 does, and the rest of the CDR3 is filled in from the germline J gene. V is TRBV29 and J is TRBJ2-7; 7 bases agree with TRBD1. Germline V lookup: CDR1 MSHET, CDR2 SYDVDS. V lost 6 bases, J lost 3 bases, and 2 bases stayed unmatched. This CDR3 region has 12 residues. CDR3 DNA (partial): TGTGCTAGCAGGCCAGGGGGCTAT. Its translation is CASRPGGY. The entire CDR3 is CASRPGGYEQYF.

This clone has a handful of counts. Genes here carry mouse names. The missing CDR3 end, 4 residues past where the read stops, is filled in from the germline J gene. The J gene is TRBJ2-3, the V gene TRBV1; tentative D call: TRBD1 (5 bases). Germline CDR1 and CDR2: NSQYPW and LRSPGD (reference sequence). This CDR3 contains 15 residues. V was shortened by 3 bases and J by 0 bases, with 10 bases between the two germline ends. The covered CDR3 bases are TGCACCTGCAGTGCTGGCAGGGTTAGTGCAGAA. Translating it yields CTCSAGRVSAE. The complete CDR3 reads CTCSAGRVSAETLYF.

With regard to this clone: Each gene name is a mouse one. The read gets to within 4 residues of the CDR3 end, and the germline J gene fills in the rest. The chain recombines TRBV13-1 with TRBJ2-4, with TRBD2 identical over 10 bases. This CDR3 comprises 15 residues. The ends lost 6 bases at V and 0 bases at J; junction bases unmatched: 4. Germline V gene data show CDR1 as NSHNY and CDR2 as SYGAGN. The DNA read from the CDR3 is TGTGCCAGCATGGACTGGGGGATTAGTCAAAAC. Protein sequence: CASMDWGISQN. The whole CDR3 sequence reads CASMDWGISQNTLYF.

Remarks on this clone: Mouse names are used for the genes. Sequencing ends 4 residues short of the CDR3 end; the germline J gene provides the rest. This chain joins TRBV2 and TRBJ2-5; no reliable D call. This CDR3 spans 15 amino acids. Trimming cost V 0 bases and J 0 bases, with 7 bases left between them. The germline CDR1 and CDR2 sequences are LGHNA and YSYQKL. The chain's CDR3 is CASSQDPQNQDTQYF. CDR3 DNA (partial): TGTGCCAGCAGCCAAGATCCACAGAACCAAGAC.

This clone has only a few counts. The listed genes are named as in mouse. The sequenced fragment ends 4 residues before the CDR3 boundary, so the rest is inferred from the germline J gene. The chain is built from TRBV31 and TRBJ2-4; possibly TRBD2 for D (6 bases). This CDR3 region has 13 residues. The V gene's germline CDR1 is GKSSPN and CDR2 SITVG. CDR3 bases read: TGTGCCTGGAGTGCCTGGGGTGAAAAC. As protein: CAWSAWGEN. The complete CDR3 protein is CAWSAWGENTLYF.

Notes on this clone: The genes and germline here are from mouse. The CDR3 end is not reached by the read, which stops 4 residues before it; the germline J gene fills it in. Other DNA sequences in this sample translate to the same CDR3. The chain combines TRBV19 with TRBJ2-3, with D tentatively TRBD2 (6 bases). V shed 5 bases and J shed 0 bases, with 7 bases lying between them. Germline CDR1 and CDR2: FNHDT and SITEND (reference sequence). The CDR3 covers 13 residues. Partial CDR3 DNA: TGTGCCAGCAGCTGGGGTAGTGCAGAA. Its protein is CASSWGSAE. The whole CDR3 protein reads CASSWGSAETLYF.

In regard to this clone: All gene names here are mouse names. The sequence runs out 4 residues before the end of the CDR3; the remainder is reconstructed from the germline J gene. The gene calls are TRBV19 and TRBJ1-1; 11 nucleotides match TRBD1. The J segment lost 3 bases and the V segment lost 3 bases, leaving 7 bases of the junction unmatched. CDR1 is FNHDT and CDR2 is SITEND in the germline V gene (reference sequence). This CDR3 has 16 amino acids. Partial CDR3 DNA: TGTGCCAGCAGTAGAGGACAGGGGGCTGGGGACACA. As protein: CASSRGQGAGDT. The entire CDR3 is CASSRGQGAGDTEVFF.